This is a list of T cell receptor beta chains from one sample in a study of shared clonotypes between healthy human individuals. Repertoires were generated with immunoSEQ multiplex PCR, while TCRdb's copy carries only in-frame clones and drops some. The sample has roughly 2.5 million clones, over 85% seen once; the top ten hold more than 0.12%. The sequenced sample was naive CD4+ T cells sorted from blood. The origin of the receptors is a young man in good health. Each CDR3 is given with its conserved first and last residue. A D gene is named only where the DNA matches it firmly. Clone size appears in some rows only: once, few, many, or a class for an expanded clone.

NA	TRBD2	TRBV5-1	TRBJ2-1	TGCGCCAGCAGCTTATTCGGGACTAGCGGTTCCAATGAGCAGTTCTTC	CASSLFGTSGSNEQFF
once	TRBD1	TRBV6-5	TRBJ2-7	TGTGCCAGCAGTTACGACAGGGTGGGGTACGAGCAGTACTTC	CASSYDRVGYEQYF
NA	NA	TRBV9	TRBJ2-1	TGTGCCAGCAGCGTAGGGCGGGCCCCCTACAATGAGCAGTTCTTC	CASSVGRAPYNEQFF
NA	TRBD1	TRBV28	TRBJ2-7	TGTGCCAGCACCAGGACGGACAGGCTTTCCTACGAGCAGTACTTC	CASTRTDRLSYEQYF
NA	NA	TRBV10-3	TRBJ2-7	TGTGCCACAGGAAGGTCCGAGGTCTACGAGCAGTACTTC	CATGRSEVYEQYF
few	TRBD1	TRBV6-6	TRBJ1-4	TGTGCCAGCAGTCTAGGACAGGCCATTGGTGATGAAAAACTGTTTTTT	CASSLGQAIGDEKLFF
once	NA	TRBV19	TRBJ1-4	TGTGCCAGTAGTATGAACGAAAAACTGTTTTTT	CASSMNEKLFF
NA	TRBD2	TRBV7-8	TRBJ2-7	TGTGCCAGCAGCTTAGCCCCGAGGTATGCGGGGGTAGACTGGGAGCAGTACTTC	CASSLAPRYAGVDWEQYF
NA	NA	TRBV19	TRBJ1-3	TGTGCCAGTACCCCAGAGCGGGCAGCCACCGACGGAAACACCATATATTTT	CASTPERAATDGNTIYF
NA	TRBD2	TRBV6-1	TRBJ2-1	TGTGCCAGCATCGGACTAGTCTCCTACAATGAGCAGTTCTTC	CASIGLVSYNEQFF
NA	TRBD2	TRBV11-2	TRBJ2-7	TGTGCCAGCAGCGCGGGACTAGCGGTTCTCTACGAGCAGTACTTC	CASSAGLAVLYEQYF
NA	TRBD1	TRBV10-3	TRBJ2-5	TGTGCCATCAGCGATGTACCGGGACAGGGGGTTGGGGAGACCCAGTACTTC	CAISDVPGQGVGETQYF
NA	NA	TRBV7-8	TRBJ2-7	TGTGCCAGCAGCGCCCAGGGGCTCGAGCAGTACTTC	CASSAQGLEQYF
NA	NA	TRBV7-8	TRBJ2-1	TGTGCCAGCAGCCTGAAAGCGGAGCAGTTCTTC	CASSLKAEQFF
NA	NA	TRBV7-6	TRBJ2-1	TGTGCCAGCAGAGGCGCCTACAATGAGCAGTTCTTC	CASRGAYNEQFF
NA	TRBD1	TRBV13	TRBJ2-7	TGTGCCAGCAGTACGACAGGGAAGTTCGGCGAGCAGTACTTC	CASSTTGKFGEQYF
NA	TRBD1	TRBV4-1	TRBJ2-7	TGCGCCAGCAGCCAGACAGGGTTTACCTACGAGCAGTACTTC	CASSQTGFTYEQYF
NA	NA	TRBV11-2	TRBJ2-2	TGTGCCAGCAGCTTAGCGGGGGGCAGGGACCCCGGGGAGCTGTTTTTT	CASSLAGGRDPGELFF
NA	NA	TRBV6-1	TRBJ2-7	TGTGCCAGCAACCTTGGGGTCCACGAGCAGTACTTC	CASNLGVHEQYF
NA	NA	TRBV7-9	TRBJ2-3	TGTGCCAGCAGCTTAGAAGGCTACAGCGGTAGCACAGATACGCAGTATTTT	CASSLEGYSGSTDTQYF
NA	NA	TRBV6-5	TRBJ2-7	TGTGCCAGCAGTTACTCGCGGGGAGGAGCCTACGAGCAGTACTTC	CASSYSRGGAYEQYF
NA	NA	TRBV6-1	TRBJ1-5	TGTGCCAGCAGGGGGGACGGCTGGCCCCAGCATTTT	CASRGDGWPQHF
NA	TRBD2	TRBV9	TRBJ2-1	TGTGCCAGCAGCGTAGGTGGGACTAGCGGGAGTTTTCAGTTCTTC	CASSVGGTSGSFQFF
NA	NA	TRBV18	TRBJ1-2	TGTGCCAGCTCACGGGCAGGCGCCACCCTCGCGGATGGCTACACCTTC	CASSRAGATLADGYTF
NA	TRBD2	TRBV5-4	TRBJ2-5	TGTGCCAGCAGCTTGGGCGCGCGGGAGGCCCAAGAGACCCAGTACTTC	CASSLGAREAQETQYF
once	NA	TRBV5-1	TRBJ1-2	TGCGCCAGCAGCTTGGACCCCAGTACGGGCTACACCTTC	CASSLDPSTGYTF
NA	NA	TRBV6-5	TRBJ1-2	TGTGCCAGCAGTTCAGTTCCAGGGCAATATGGCTACACCTTC	CASSSVPGQYGYTF
NA	TRBD2	TRBV18	TRBJ2-5	TGTGCCAGCTCCCGCCCACTAGCGGGAGGCCAAGAGACCCAGTACTTC	CASSRPLAGGQETQYF
NA	NA	TRBV7-9	TRBJ2-7	TGTGCCAGCAGCCCTGTGGGGGGGCCAAGGGAATACGAGCAGTACTTC	CASSPVGGPREYEQYF